The 25 T cell receptor beta chains below were found in one sample sequenced in a study of T cells expressing NK-cell markers. From its re-call of the 5' RACE reads, TCRdb lists each CDR3 protein once, without DNA. The table lists approximately 110,000 distinct CDR3 sequences. Sequenced: blood T cells: a sorted CD56 or NKG2C T cell subset, CD4+ or CD8+ T cells, or bulk PBMC T cells (not recorded which). The origin of the receptors is a woman between 18 and 75 years old in good health.

The chain carries TRBV19 and TRBJ2-7; TCRdb lists TRBD1, though no DNA is available to test this call. This CDR3 region has 13 residues. Germline-derived CDR1 and CDR2 are LNHDA and SQIVND (reference sequence). CDR3 loop: CASSTGTGYEQYF.

The chain combines TRBV7-8 with TRBJ2-1; TCRdb selects TRBD2, and the lack of DNA leaves this call unchecked. This CDR3 has 18 amino acids. Germline V gene sequence: CDR1 SGHVS, CDR2 FQNEAQ. The CDR3 loop is CASRSNSGFFLSYNEQFF.

The chain recombines TRBV7-3 with TRBJ2-1. The germline V gene has CDR1 SGHTA and CDR2 FQGTGA. The CDR3 spans 12 residues. The CDR3 sequence: CASSSPSNEQFF. Full variable domain (outside the CDR3, taken from reference TRBV7-3 and TRBJ2-1): GAGVSQTPSNKVTEKGKYVELRCDPISGHTALYWYRQSLGQGPEFLIYFQGTGAADDSGLPNDRFFAVRPEGSVSTLKIQRTERGDSAVYLCASSSPSNEQFFGPGTRLTVL.

This rearrangement joins TRBV6-5 to TRBJ1-1; TCRdb picks TRBD1, but there is no DNA to check that call. This CDR3 is 15 amino acids long. Germline V gene sequence: CDR1 MNHEY, CDR2 SVGAGI. CDR3 sequence: CASSSPDRMNTEAFF.

J is TRBJ1-1 and V is TRBV7-2. This CDR3 is built from 14 residues. The germline V gene encodes CDR1 SGHTA and CDR2 FQGNSA. This CDR3 reads CASSFYKLNTEAFF.

The chain joins TRBV11-2 to TRBJ1-1; there is no DNA to check the TCRdb D call of TRBD1. Germline CDR1 is SGHAT and CDR2 is FQNNGV. The CDR3 covers 13 residues. This chain's CDR3 is CASSSSGTNEAFF.

The chain carries TRBV4-3 and TRBJ2-1; TCRdb reports TRBD2, a call that lacks DNA to check it against. CDR1 LGHNA and CDR2 YSLEER come from the germline V gene. The CDR3 totals 15 residues. CDR3: CASSQGPSPSDEQFF.

The CDR3 sequence is CASTTIGTADGYTF. The chain has TRBV12-3 or TRBV12-4 and TRBJ1-2. The CDR3 is 14 residues long.

CDR3 region: CASSLVTTDTQYF. The chain uses TRBV7-2 and TRBJ2-3. The length of the CDR3 is 13 residues. CDR1 is SGHTA, CDR2 FQGNSA, per germline.

The rearrangement links TRBV20-1 to TRBJ1-1; checking the TCRdb D call of TRBD1 is not possible without DNA. CDR1 and CDR2 from the germline V gene are DFQATT and SNEGSKA (reference sequence). The CDR3 totals 15 residues. The CDR3 reads CSASLPGSGNTEAFF.

J is TRBJ2-3 and V is TRBV7-6. CDR1 SGHVS and CDR2 FNYEAQ come from the germline V gene. CDR3 length equals 12 residues. The CDR3 sequence is CASSLDGDTQYF.

This chain joins TRBV6-6 and TRBJ2-2; the D call of TRBD1 rests on TCRdb alone, since no DNA is present to check it. This CDR3 region has 13 residues. Germline-derived CDR1 and CDR2 are MNHNY and SVGAGI (reference sequence). The CDR3 protein is CASSLTETGELFF.

The chain carries TRBV4-2 and TRBJ1-2; the TCRdb D gene call, TRBD1, has no DNA to confirm it. Germline V CDR1 and CDR2: LGHNA, YNFKEQ. The CDR3 spans 15 residues. CDR3 protein: CASSHPETGNYGYTF.

The rearrangement links TRBV28 to TRBJ2-7; absent DNA, TCRdb's TRBD2 call cannot be checked. Germline V CDR1 and CDR2: MDHEN, SYDVKM. This CDR3 has 13 amino acids. The CDR3 protein is CASRLSGSHEQYF.

The V gene is TRBV6-5, the J gene TRBJ2-3; no DNA is available, so the TRBD1 call from TCRdb remains unchecked. Germline V lookup: CDR1 MNHEY, CDR2 SVGAGI. The CDR3 loop spans 16 amino acids. The CDR3 here is CASSYSGTDPTDTQYF.

The gene calls are TRBV19 and TRBJ2-5; TCRdb's D gene call, TRBD1, goes unchecked for lack of DNA. Germline V gene lookup returns CDR1 LNHDA and CDR2 SQIVND (reference sequence). The CDR3 covers 11 residues. The CDR3 sequence: CASWGGTTQYF.

This chain joins TRBV27 and TRBJ1-4. Germline CDR1 reads MNHEY; CDR2 reads SMNVEV (reference sequence). The CDR3 has 14 residues. This CDR3 is CASSQISWNEKLFF.

The chain couples TRBV6-2 or TRBV6-3 to TRBJ2-1. The CDR3 loop spans 15 amino acids. The germline V gene encodes CDR1 MNHEY and CDR2 SVGEGT. CDR3 loop: CASSYEAANYNEQFF.

The chain has TRBV20-1 and TRBJ1-5. This CDR3 is 15 amino acids long. The germline gives CDR1 DFQATT, CDR2 SNEGSKA (reference sequence). CDR3 amino acids: CSARPERTPYQPQHF.

The genes are TRBV27 and TRBJ2-2; TCRdb designates TRBD1, a call that cannot be tested without DNA. The CDR3 runs 14 residues. Germline V gene lookup returns CDR1 MNHEY and CDR2 SMNVEV (reference sequence). The CDR3 sequence is CASSLQRGPGELFF.

The chain combines TRBV5-4 with TRBJ2-2; the D gene TCRdb calls, TRBD2, cannot be checked with no DNA. Germline values: CDR1 SGHNT, CDR2 YYREEE (reference sequence). The CDR3 is 15 residues long. CDR3: CASSLGLVEAGELFF.

This chain links TRBV5-6 with TRBJ1-1; TCRdb's D call of TRBD1 is untestable without DNA. CDR3 length equals 13 residues. Germline-derived CDR1 and CDR2 are SGHDT and YYEEEE. This CDR3 is CASSLGGAPEAFF.

The chain couples TRBV7-2 to TRBJ2-5. Germline V gives CDR1 SGHTA, CDR2 FQGNSA. This CDR3 is built from 13 residues. CDR3 sequence: CASTRISQETQYF.

The rearrangement uses TRBV20-1 and TRBJ1-1. There are 14 residues in the CDR3. The germline V gene encodes CDR1 DFQATT and CDR2 SNEGSKA (reference sequence). Here the CDR3 reads CSARDRFSNTEAFF.

The gene calls are TRBV4-2 and TRBJ1-2; the D call from TCRdb, TRBD1, cannot be confirmed without DNA. The CDR3 is made up of 16 amino acids. CDR1 is LGHNA and CDR2 is YNFKEQ in the germline V gene. The CDR3 region is CASSQGPGVFFYGYTF.